This TCR beta chain was found in a study of shared clonotypes between healthy human individuals. In the study overall: With ages of 18 to 49, the donors were two women and a few men.

Only CD45RO-negative cells positively selected for CCR7 counted as naive CD8 cells, so terminally differentiated effector memory CD45RA+ cells were excluded. The germline V gene encodes CDR1 SGHVS and CDR2 FQNEAQ. V gave up 3 bases and J gave up 6 bases, with 8 bases separating them. The CDR3 consists of 13 residues. Repertoires were generated with immunoSEQ multiplex PCR, while TCRdb's copy carries only in-frame clones and drops some. The table includes 2 million to 2.5 million clones, roughly 95% detected once. The source of this sequence is a man between 18 and 35 years old in good health. This chain connects TRBV7-8 to TRBJ1-4; D uncertain. Material for sequencing was naive CD8+ T cells sorted from blood. The CDR3 protein is CASSFPGDEKLFF. CDR3 nucleotide sequence: TGTGCCAGCAGCTTTCCGGGAGATGAAAAACTGTTTTTT. The full variable domain, completed using reference TRBV7-8 and TRBJ1-4, is GAGVSQSPRYKVAKRGQDVALRCDPISGHVSLFWYQQALGQGPEFLTYFQNEAQLDKSGLPSDRFFAERPEGSVSTLKIQRTQQEDSAVYLCASSFPGDEKLFFGSGTQLSVL.